A single sample gave rise to the 21 T cell receptor beta chains below, sequenced in a study of blood T cell repertoires in COVID-19. Assay: immunoSEQ multiplex PCR; the TCRdb copy retains only in-frame clones and omits some. The sample has roughly 410,000 clones; over 75% are singletons. The sequencing sample was made of peripheral blood. These receptors were collected from a woman aged 55-69 years with COVID-19, enrolled during active disease.

This chain links TRBV7-8 with TRBJ2-2, with 10 bases identical to TRBD2. This CDR3 contains 14 residues. V lost 7 bases and J lost 3; bases outside the gene matches: 2. Germline V gene sequence: CDR1 SGHVS, CDR2 FQNEAQ. The CDR3 protein is CASTSGGDTGELFF. The CDR3 DNA sequence: TGTGCCAGCACCAGCGGGGGGGACACCGGGGAGCTGTTTTTT. Complete variable domain (other parts from reference TRBV7-8 and TRBJ2-2): GAGVSQSPRYKVAKRGQDVALRCDPISGHVSLFWYQQALGQGPEFLTYFQNEAQLDKSGLPSDRFFAERPEGSVSTLKIQRTQQEDSAVYLCASTSGGDTGELFFGEGSRLTVL.

The chain couples TRBV4-2 to TRBJ2-2, with 10 bases aligning to TRBD1. Germline CDR1 and CDR2: LGHNA and YNFKEQ. This CDR3 is built from 16 residues. After removal of 1 base from V and 5 bases from J, the junction contained 4 bases not matched to a gene. CDR3 DNA sequence: TGTGCCAGCAGCCAAGCACGGACAGGGGGAACCGGGGAGCTGTTTTTT. Amino acids: CASSQARTGGTGELFF.

The rearrangement joins TRBV7-3 to TRBJ2-2; 9 bases are a match to TRBD1. With 4 bases clipped from V and 4 bases from J, the junction kept 4 bases outside the gene matches. The germline CDR1 and CDR2 sequences are SGHTA and FQGTGA. The CDR3 loop spans 15 amino acids. CDR3 in DNA: TGTGCCAGCAGCTCCCGACAGGGGGTCACCGGGGAGCTGTTTTTT. This gives the protein CASSSRQGVTGELFF.

This clone occurred a few times. The V gene is TRBV4-2, the J gene TRBJ1-2, with D maybe TRBD1 (5 bases). This CDR3 spans 13 amino acids. CDR1 LGHNA and CDR2 YNFKEQ come from the germline V gene. V dropped 1 base and J dropped 4 bases, with 7 bases sitting between them. The CDR3 reads CASSQGQRYGYTF. DNA of the CDR3: TGTGCCAGCAGCCAAGGACAGCGCTATGGCTACACCTTC.

The chain couples TRBV19 to TRBJ1-5, with 7 nucleotides matching TRBD1. Germline V CDR1 and CDR2: LNHDA, SQIVND (reference sequence). After removal of 4 bases from V and 0 bases from J, the junction contained 6 bases not matched to a gene. This CDR3 is built from 16 residues. CDR3 DNA sequence: TGTGCCAGTAGTAACCTCGGGACAGCTAGCAATCAGCCCCAGCATTTT. Residues: CASSNLGTASNQPQHF. Using reference TRBV19 and TRBJ1-5 for the parts outside the CDR3, the full variable domain is DGGITQSPKYLFRKEGQNVTLSCEQNLNHDAMYWYRQDPGQGLRLIYYSQIVNDFQKGDIAEGYSVSREKKESFPLTVTSAQKNPTAFYLCASSNLGTASNQPQHFGDGTRLSIL.

The chain combines TRBV30 with TRBJ2-7, with unresolved D. Germline V gene sequence: CDR1 GTSNPN, CDR2 SVGIG (reference sequence). The CDR3 length is 13 residues. V lost 7 bases, J lost 0 bases, and 13 bases lay in between. CDR3 amino acids: CAYDPPYSYEQYF. The CDR3 DNA is TGTGCCTACGATCCCCCCTACTCCTACGAGCAGTACTTC. Full variable domain (rest looked up from reference TRBV30 and TRBJ2-7): SQTIHQWPATLVQPVGSPLSLECTVEGTSNPNLYWYRQAAGRGLQLLFYSVGIGQISSEVPQNLSASRPQDRQFILSSKKLLLSDSGFYLCAYDPPYSYEQYFGPGTRLTVT.

The rearrangement joins TRBV29-1 to TRBJ2-7; TRBD1 matches 9 bases. The CDR3 is 14 amino acids. The V and J ends lost 6 bases and 4 bases, in that order; junction bases with no gene match: 10. Germline values: CDR1 SQVTM, CDR2 ANQGSEA. The CDR3 sequence: CSVEPGQGVYEQYF. The CDR3 nucleotides read TGCAGCGTCGAACCGGGACAGGGAGTATACGAGCAGTACTTC.

The V gene is TRBV5-4, the J gene TRBJ2-5; 8 positions match TRBD2. Trimming removed 2 bases from V and 5 bases from J; junction bases left unmatched: 8. Germline lookup yields CDR1 SGHNT and CDR2 YYREEE (reference sequence). The CDR3 contains 15 residues. The CDR3 loop is CASSFHGGAGETQYF. In DNA, the CDR3 is TGTGCCAGCAGCTTCCACGGGGGGGCCGGGGAGACCCAGTACTTC. Filled out from reference TRBV5-4 and TRBJ2-5, the complete variable domain reads ETGVTQSPTHLIKTRGQQVTLRCSSQSGHNTVSWYQQALGQGPQFIFQYYREEENGRGNFPPRFSGLQFPNYSSELNVNALELDDSALYLCASSFHGGAGETQYFGPGTRLLVL.

V usage is TRBV5-5 and J usage is TRBJ2-3; D perhaps matches TRBD2 (7 bases). The CDR3 is made up of 17 amino acids. Germline V gene lookup returns CDR1 SGHKS and CDR2 YYEKEE (reference sequence). The germline V and J ends were trimmed by 3 bases and 5 bases, with 22 bases remaining between them. CDR3 residues: CASSSNWGGAGRDTQYF. The CDR3 region has the DNA TGTGCCAGCAGCTCAAACTGGGGGGGGGCTGGAAGAGATACGCAGTATTTT. The variable domain in full, with the rest retrieved from reference TRBV5-5 and TRBJ2-3, is DAGVTQSPTHLIKTRGQQVTLRCSPISGHKSVSWYQQVLGQGPQFIFQYYEKEERGRGNFPDRFSARQFPNYSSELNVNALLLGDSALYLCASSSNWGGAGRDTQYFGPGTRLTVL.

As regards this clone: A read error may produce the germline difference seen at one junction end. The chain has TRBV6-1 and TRBJ1-1; D unresolved. Germline V gene data show CDR1 as MNHNS and CDR2 as SASEGT. There are 11 residues in the CDR3. CDR3 sequence (DNA): TGTGCCAGCAGCGAAGGAGCTGAAGCTTTCTTT. This translates into CASSEGAEAFF.

This rearrangement joins TRBV19 to TRBJ1-5, with 9 nucleotides matching TRBD1. V lost 4 bases and J lost 2; bases outside the gene matches: 6. The CDR3 totals 16 residues. Looked up from germline, CDR1 is LNHDA and CDR2 is SQIVND (reference sequence). The CDR3 DNA follows: TGTGCCAGTAGTACCGGGACAGGGTCTGGCAATCAGCCCCAGCATTTT. Translation gives CASSTGTGSGNQPQHF. Full variable domain (missing parts from reference TRBV19 and TRBJ1-5): DGGITQSPKYLFRKEGQNVTLSCEQNLNHDAMYWYRQDPGQGLRLIYYSQIVNDFQKGDIAEGYSVSREKKESFPLTVTSAQKNPTAFYLCASSTGTGSGNQPQHFGDGTRLSIL.

This chain joins TRBV5-1 and TRBJ1-2, with D possibly TRBD1 on 5 matching bases. Trimming cost V 1 base and J 8 bases, with 12 bases left between them. CDR3 size: 13 residues. Germline assignment: CDR1 SGHRS and CDR2 YFSETQ. CDR3 DNA sequence: TGCGCCAGCAGCTTGTTACAGGTTGGGGGCTACACCTTC. Its protein product is CASSLLQVGGYTF. Full variable domain (rest looked up from reference TRBV5-1 and TRBJ1-2): KAGVTQTPRYLIKTRGQQVTLSCSPISGHRSVSWYQQTPGQGLQFLFEYFSETQRNKGNFPGRFSGRQFSNSRSEMNVSTLELGDSALYLCASSLLQVGGYTFGSGTRLTVV.

V gene TRBV5-5 combines with J gene TRBJ1-4; 8 bases fit TRBD1. The germline CDR1 and CDR2 sequences are SGHKS and YYEKEE (reference sequence). Trimming took 2 bases from V and 0 from J; bases not matched to a gene: 12. The CDR3 length is 19 residues. DNA of the CDR3: TGTGCCAGCAGCTTCACTCGGGACAGGCTCCTTACAACTAATGAAAAACTGTTTTTT. Translated, it gives CASSFTRDRLLTTNEKLFF.

This chain links TRBV6-6 with TRBJ2-7, with TRBD1 as a possible D gene (6 bases). Trimming took 5 bases from V and 3 from J, leaving 23 bases between them. This CDR3 region has 17 residues. Germline assignment: CDR1 MNHNY and CDR2 SVGAGI (reference sequence). CDR3 bases: TGTGCCAGCAGTAGATTTTACCGGGACACAGAAAGCTACGAGCAGTACTTC. It translates to CASSRFYRDTESYEQYF.

The chain couples TRBV29-1 to TRBJ1-4; the D gene is possibly TRBD1 (5 bases). The ends were cut back, 4 bases at V and 0 bases at J, with 9 bases in the middle. CDR3 length: 14 amino acids. Germline V gives CDR1 SQVTM, CDR2 ANQGSEA. The CDR3 protein is CSVGGTATNEKLFF. The CDR3, as DNA: TGCAGCGTTGGTGGGACTGCAACTAATGAAAAACTGTTTTTT.

The CDR3 sequence is CASIRSLTEAFF. As DNA, the CDR3 is TGTGCCAGCATACGCAGTCTGACTGAAGCTTTCTTT. This sequence joins TRBV6-5 and TRBJ1-1; D uncertain. This CDR3 comprises 12 residues. CDR1 and CDR2 from the germline V gene are MNHEY and SVGAGI. V was trimmed by 7 bases and J by 5 bases, leaving 11 bases between them.

The chain has TRBV7-3 and TRBJ2-2; TRBD1 is a possible D gene (6 bases). The CDR3 sequence is 15 residues long. The germline V and J ends were trimmed by 6 bases and 7 bases, with 18 bases remaining between them. The germline CDR1 and CDR2 sequences are SGHTA and FQGTGA. CDR3 sequence: CASSPTPGRGGELFF. The CDR3 DNA follows: TGTGCCAGCAGTCCAACTCCCGGCAGGGGCGGGGAGCTGTTTTTT.

V is TRBV4-1 and J is TRBJ2-7; 7 nucleotides match TRBD2. The trim removed 0 bases at V and 4 bases at J, leaving 6 bases unmatched. The CDR3 is 15 residues long. Germline loops: CDR1 MGHRA, CDR2 YSYEKL. The DNA for the CDR3 is TGCGCCAGCAGCCAAGAATCAAGCGGGACTTACGAGCAGTACTTC. Translation gives CASSQESSGTYEQYF.

The chain uses TRBV3-1 (or the pseudogene TRBV3-2) and TRBJ2-7, with D possibly matching TRBD1 (5 bases). Trimming left V 0 bases short and J 4 bases short, with 13 bases between. The CDR3 length is 15 residues. Germline values: CDR1 LGHDT, CDR2 YNNKEL (reference sequence). Written as DNA, the CDR3 is TGTGCCAGCAGCCAAGATAAAAGGGGTTGGTACGAGCAGTACTTC. Its translation is CASSQDKRGWYEQYF.

The chain joins TRBV15 to TRBJ1-2, with TRBD1 identical over 8 bases. This CDR3 has 13 amino acids. Losses at the gene ends were 7 bases for V and 8 bases for J; bases not matched to a gene: 9. CDR1 is LNHNV and CDR2 is YYDKDF in the germline V gene (reference sequence). CDR3 bases: TGTGCCACCAACCCTCAGGGGGCGGGAGGCTACACCTTC. This translates into CATNPQGAGGYTF.

V usage is TRBV4-2 and J usage is TRBJ2-5; possibly TRBD2 for D (5 bases). This CDR3 has 13 residues. Trimming took off 2 bases at V and 4 bases at J, with 8 bases between the two ends. Germline lookup yields CDR1 LGHNA and CDR2 YNFKEQ. Written as DNA, the CDR3 is TGTGCCAGCAGCCAACCGGGGAGAGAGACCCAGTACTTC. Translation: CASSQPGRETQYF.